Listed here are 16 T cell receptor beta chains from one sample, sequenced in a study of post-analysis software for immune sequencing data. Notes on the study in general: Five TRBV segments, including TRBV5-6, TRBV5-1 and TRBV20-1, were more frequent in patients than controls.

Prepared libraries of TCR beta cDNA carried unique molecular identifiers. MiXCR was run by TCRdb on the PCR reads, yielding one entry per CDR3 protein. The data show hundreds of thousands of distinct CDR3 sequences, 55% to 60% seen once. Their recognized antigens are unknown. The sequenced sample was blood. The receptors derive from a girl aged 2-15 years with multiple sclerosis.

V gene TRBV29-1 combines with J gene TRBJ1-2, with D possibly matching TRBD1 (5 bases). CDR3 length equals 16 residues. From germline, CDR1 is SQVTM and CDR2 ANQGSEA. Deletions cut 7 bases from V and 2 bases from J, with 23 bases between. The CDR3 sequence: CSARGGLGLFNYGYTF. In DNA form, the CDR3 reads TGCAGCGCTAGGGGAGGACTTGGGTTGTTCAACTATGGCTACACCTTC. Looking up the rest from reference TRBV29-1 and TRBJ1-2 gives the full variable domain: SAVISQKPSRDICQRGTSLTIQCQVDSQVTMMFWYRQQPGQSLTLIATANQGSEATYESGFVIDKFPISRPNLTFSTLTVSNMSPEDSSIYLCSARGGLGLFNYGYTFGSGTRLTVV.

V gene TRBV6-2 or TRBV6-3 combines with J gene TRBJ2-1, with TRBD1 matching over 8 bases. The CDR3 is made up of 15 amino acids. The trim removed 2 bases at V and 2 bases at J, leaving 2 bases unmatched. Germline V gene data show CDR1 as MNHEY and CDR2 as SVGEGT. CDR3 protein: CASSYGQGTYNEQFF. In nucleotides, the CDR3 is TGTGCCAGCAGTTACGGACAGGGCACCTACAATGAGCAGTTCTTC.

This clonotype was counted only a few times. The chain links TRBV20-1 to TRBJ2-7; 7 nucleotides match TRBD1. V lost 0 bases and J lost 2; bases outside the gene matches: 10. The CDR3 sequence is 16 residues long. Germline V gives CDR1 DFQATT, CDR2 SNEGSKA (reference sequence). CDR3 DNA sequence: TGCAGTGCTAGAGAGTTCCGGGACAGCGTGACCTACGAGCAGTACTTC. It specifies CSAREFRDSVTYEQYF.

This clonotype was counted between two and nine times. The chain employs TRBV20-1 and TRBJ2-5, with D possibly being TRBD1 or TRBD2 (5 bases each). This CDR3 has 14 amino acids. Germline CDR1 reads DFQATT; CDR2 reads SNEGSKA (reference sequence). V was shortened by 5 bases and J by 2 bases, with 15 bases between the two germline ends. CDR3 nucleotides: TGCAGTGCTCCCCGGGACCGCCTACAAGAGACCCAGTACTTC. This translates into CSAPRDRLQETQYF.

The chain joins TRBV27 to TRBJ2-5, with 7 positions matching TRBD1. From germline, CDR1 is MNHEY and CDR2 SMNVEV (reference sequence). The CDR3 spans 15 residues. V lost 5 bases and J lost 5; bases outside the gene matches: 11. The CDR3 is CASSPVTGAWETQYF. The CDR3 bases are TGTGCCAGCAGTCCCGTCACAGGGGCATGGGAGACCCAGTACTTC.

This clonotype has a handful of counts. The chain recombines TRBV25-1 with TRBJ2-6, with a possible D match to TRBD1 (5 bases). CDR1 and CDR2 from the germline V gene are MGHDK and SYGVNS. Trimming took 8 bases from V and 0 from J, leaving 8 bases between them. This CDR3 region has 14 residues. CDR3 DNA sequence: TGTGCCAGCCTCGACAGCTCTGGGGCCAACGTCCTGACTTTC. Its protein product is CASLDSSGANVLTF. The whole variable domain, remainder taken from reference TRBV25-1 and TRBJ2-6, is EADIYQTPRYLVIGTGKKITLECSQTMGHDKMYWYQQDPGMELHLIHYSYGVNSTEKGDLSSESTVSRIRTEHFPLTLESARPSHTSQYLCASLDSSGANVLTFGAGSRLTVL.

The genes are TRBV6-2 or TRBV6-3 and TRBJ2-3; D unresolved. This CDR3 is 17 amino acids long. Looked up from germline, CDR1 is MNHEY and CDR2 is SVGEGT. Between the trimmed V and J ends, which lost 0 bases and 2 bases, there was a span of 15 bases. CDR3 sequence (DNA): TGTGCCAGCAGTTACTCGAAGACATCCACATCCACAGATACGCAGTATTTT. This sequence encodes CASSYSKTSTSTDTQYF.

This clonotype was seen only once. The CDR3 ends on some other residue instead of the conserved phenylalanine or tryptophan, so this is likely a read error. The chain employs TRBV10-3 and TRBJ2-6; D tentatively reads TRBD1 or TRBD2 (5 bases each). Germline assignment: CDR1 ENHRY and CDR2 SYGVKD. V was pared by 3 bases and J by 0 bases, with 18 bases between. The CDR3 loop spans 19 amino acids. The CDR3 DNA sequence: TGTGCCATCAGTGACTTTACGGGACGTTCAAGCTCTGGGGCCAACGTCCTGACTTTA. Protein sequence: CAISDFTGRSSSGANVLTL.

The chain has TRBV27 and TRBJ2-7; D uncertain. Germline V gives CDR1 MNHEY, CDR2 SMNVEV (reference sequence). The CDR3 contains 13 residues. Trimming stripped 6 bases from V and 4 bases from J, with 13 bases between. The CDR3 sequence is CASSPGKGYEQYF. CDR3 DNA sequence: TGTGCCAGCAGCCCCGGAAAAGGGTACGAGCAGTACTTC.

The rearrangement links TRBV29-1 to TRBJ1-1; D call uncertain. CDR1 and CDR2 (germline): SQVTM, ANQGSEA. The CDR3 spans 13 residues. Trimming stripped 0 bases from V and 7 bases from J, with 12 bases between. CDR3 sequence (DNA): TGCAGCGTTGAAGATCCGGCCAGGCTTGAAGCTTTCTTT. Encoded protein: CSVEDPARLEAFF.

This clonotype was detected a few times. The DNA for the CDR3 is TGCAGTGCTACAACAGGGGGCAACACTGAAGCTTTCTTT. Translated: CSATTGGNTEAFF. The gene calls are TRBV20-1 and TRBJ1-1, with 9 positions matching TRBD1. Trimming at V came to 4 bases and at J to 2 bases, leaving 2 bases not matched to a gene. Germline lookup yields CDR1 DFQATT and CDR2 SNEGSKA (reference sequence). The CDR3 extends over 13 amino acids.

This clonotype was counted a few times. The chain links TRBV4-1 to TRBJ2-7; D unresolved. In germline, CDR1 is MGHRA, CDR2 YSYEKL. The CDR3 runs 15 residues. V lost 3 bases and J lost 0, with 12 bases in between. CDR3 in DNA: TGCGCCAGCAGCCACGTAGAAGGCTCCTCCTACGAGCAGTACTTC. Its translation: CASSHVEGSSYEQYF.

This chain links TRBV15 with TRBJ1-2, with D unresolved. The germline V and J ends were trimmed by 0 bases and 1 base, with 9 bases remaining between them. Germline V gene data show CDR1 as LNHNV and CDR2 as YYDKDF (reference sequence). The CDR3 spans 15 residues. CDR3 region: CATSRDGWGNYGYTF. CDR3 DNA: TGTGCCACCAGCAGAGATGGATGGGGTAACTATGGCTACACCTTC.

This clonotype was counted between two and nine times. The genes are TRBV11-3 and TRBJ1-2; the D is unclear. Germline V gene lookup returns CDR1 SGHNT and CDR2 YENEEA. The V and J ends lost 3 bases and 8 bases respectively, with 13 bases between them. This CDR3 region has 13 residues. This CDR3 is CASSFQREEGYTF. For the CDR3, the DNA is TGTGCCAGCAGCTTTCAAAGGGAAGAGGGCTACACCTTC.

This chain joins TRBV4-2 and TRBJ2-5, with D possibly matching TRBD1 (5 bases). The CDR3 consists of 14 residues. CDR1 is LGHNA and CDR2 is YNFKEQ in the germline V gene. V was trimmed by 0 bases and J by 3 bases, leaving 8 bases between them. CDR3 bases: TGTGCCAGCAGCCAAGAGATGACAGAAGAGACCCAGTACTTC. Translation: CASSQEMTEETQYF.

The CDR3 protein is CSVWRSGAYNEQFF. The CDR3 DNA sequence: TGCAGTGTATGGAGATCGGGGGCCTACAATGAGCAGTTCTTC. The chain has TRBV20-1 and TRBJ2-1; maybe TRBD2 (6 bases). In germline, CDR1 is DFQATT, CDR2 SNEGSKA (reference sequence). Between the trimmed V and J ends, which lost 7 bases and 2 bases, there was a span of 15 bases. This CDR3 has 14 residues.